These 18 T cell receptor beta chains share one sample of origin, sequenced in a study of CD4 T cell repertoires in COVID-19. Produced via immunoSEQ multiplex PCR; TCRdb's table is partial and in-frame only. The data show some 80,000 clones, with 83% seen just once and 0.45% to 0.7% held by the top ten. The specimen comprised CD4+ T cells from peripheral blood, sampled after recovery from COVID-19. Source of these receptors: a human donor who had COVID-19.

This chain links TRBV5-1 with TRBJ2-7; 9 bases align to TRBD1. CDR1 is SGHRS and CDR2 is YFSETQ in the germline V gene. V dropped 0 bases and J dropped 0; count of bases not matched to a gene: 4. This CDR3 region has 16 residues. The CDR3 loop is CASSLEGQGNSYEQYF. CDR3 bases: TGCGCCAGCAGCTTGGAGGGACAGGGAAACTCCTACGAGCAGTACTTC.

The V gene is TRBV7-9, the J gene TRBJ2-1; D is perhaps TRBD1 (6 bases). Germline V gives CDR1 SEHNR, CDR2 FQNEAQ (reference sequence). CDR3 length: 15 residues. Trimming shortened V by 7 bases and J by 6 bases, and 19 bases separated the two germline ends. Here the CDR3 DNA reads TGTGCCAGCACTCCAGGGGCTAGTCCGGGCAATGAGCAGTTCTTC. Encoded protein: CASTPGASPGNEQFF.

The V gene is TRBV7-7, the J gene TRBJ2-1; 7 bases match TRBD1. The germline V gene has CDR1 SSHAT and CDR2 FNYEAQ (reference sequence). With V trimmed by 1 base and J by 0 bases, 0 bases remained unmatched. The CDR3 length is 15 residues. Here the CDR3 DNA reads TGTGCCAGCAGCTTAGGACAGGGCTCCTACAATGAGCAGTTCTTC. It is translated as CASSLGQGSYNEQFF.

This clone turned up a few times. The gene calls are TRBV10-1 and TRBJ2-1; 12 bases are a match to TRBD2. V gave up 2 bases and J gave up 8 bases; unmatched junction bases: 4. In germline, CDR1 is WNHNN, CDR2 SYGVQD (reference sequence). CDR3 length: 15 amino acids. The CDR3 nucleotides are TGCGCCAGCAGTGAGACTAGCGGGAGGTCCTATGAGCAGTTCTTC. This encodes CASSETSGRSYEQFF.

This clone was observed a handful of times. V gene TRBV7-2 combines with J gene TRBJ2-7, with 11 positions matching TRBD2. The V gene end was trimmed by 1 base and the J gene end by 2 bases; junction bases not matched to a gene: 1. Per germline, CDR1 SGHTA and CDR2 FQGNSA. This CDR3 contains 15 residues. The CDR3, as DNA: TGTGCCAGCAGCTTAGGACTAGCGGGAACCTACGAGCAGTACTTC. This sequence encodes CASSLGLAGTYEQYF.

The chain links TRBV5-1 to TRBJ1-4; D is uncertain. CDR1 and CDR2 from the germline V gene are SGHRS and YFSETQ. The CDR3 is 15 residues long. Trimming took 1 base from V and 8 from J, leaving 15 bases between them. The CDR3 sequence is CASSLTGSAGEKLFF. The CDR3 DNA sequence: TGCGCCAGCAGCTTGACGGGGTCTGCGGGCGAAAAACTGTTTTTT.

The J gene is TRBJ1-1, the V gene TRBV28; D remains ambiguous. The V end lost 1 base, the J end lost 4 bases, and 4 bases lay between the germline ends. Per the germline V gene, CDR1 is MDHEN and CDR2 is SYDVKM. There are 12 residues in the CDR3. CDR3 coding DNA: TGTGCCAGCAGTTTATTTAGCACTGAAGCTTTCTTT. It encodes CASSLFSTEAFF.

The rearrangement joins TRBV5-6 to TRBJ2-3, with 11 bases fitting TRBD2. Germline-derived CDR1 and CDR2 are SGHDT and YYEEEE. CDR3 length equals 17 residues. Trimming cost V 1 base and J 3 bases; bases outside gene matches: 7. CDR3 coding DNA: TGTGCCAGCAGCTTGCGCTCAACTAGCGGGAGAACAGATACGCAGTATTTT. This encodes CASSLRSTSGRTDTQYF.

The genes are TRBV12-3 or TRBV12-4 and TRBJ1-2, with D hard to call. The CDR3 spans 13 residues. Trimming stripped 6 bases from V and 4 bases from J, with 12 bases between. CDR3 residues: CASSVRPSYGYTF. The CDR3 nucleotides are TGTGCCAGCAGCGTGAGGCCGAGCTATGGCTACACCTTC.

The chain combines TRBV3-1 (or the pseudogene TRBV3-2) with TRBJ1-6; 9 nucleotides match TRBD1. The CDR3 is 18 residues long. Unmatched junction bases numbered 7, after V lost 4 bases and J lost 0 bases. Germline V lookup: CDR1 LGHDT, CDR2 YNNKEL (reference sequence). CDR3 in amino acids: CASSRRQGVLSYNSPLHF. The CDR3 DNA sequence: TGTGCCAGCAGCCGACGACAGGGGGTTCTCTCCTATAATTCACCCCTCCACTTT.

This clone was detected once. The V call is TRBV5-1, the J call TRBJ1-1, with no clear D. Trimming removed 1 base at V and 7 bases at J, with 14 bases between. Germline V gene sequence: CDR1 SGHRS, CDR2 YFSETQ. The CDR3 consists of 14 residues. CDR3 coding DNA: TGCGCCAGCAGCTTGAGCCAAGGCACCCTTGAAGCTTTCTTT. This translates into CASSLSQGTLEAFF.

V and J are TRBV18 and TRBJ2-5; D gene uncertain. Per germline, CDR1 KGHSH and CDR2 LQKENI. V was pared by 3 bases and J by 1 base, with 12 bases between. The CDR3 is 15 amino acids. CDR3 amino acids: CASSPRLQPQETQYF. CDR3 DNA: TGTGCCAGCTCACCTAGGCTGCAGCCCCAAGAGACCCAGTACTTC.

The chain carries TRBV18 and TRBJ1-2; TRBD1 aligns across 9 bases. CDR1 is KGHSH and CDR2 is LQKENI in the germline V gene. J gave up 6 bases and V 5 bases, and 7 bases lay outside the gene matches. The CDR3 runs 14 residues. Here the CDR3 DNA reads TGTGCCAGCTCATCGACAGGGGGAGAGGATGGCTACACCTTC. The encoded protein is CASSSTGGEDGYTF.

The CDR3 region is CASRPSSGLGSEQYF. The CDR3 bases are TGTGCCAGCAGACCGTCTAGCGGGTTAGGCTCGGAGCAGTACTTC. The V and J genes are TRBV28 and TRBJ2-7; 8 bases map to TRBD2. V lost 6 bases, J lost 7 bases, and 14 bases stayed unmatched. The CDR3 has 15 residues. Looked up from germline, CDR1 is MDHEN and CDR2 is SYDVKM.

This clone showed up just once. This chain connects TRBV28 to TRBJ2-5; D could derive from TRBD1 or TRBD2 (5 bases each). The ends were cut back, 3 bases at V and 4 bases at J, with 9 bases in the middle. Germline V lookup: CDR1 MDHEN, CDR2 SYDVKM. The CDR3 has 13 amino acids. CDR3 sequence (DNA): TGTGCCAGCAGTTTCGGGGCTCGAGAGACCCAGTACTTC. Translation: CASSFGARETQYF. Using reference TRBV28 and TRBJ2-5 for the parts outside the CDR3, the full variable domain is DVKVTQSSRYLVKRTGEKVFLECVQDMDHENMFWYRQDPGLGLRLIYFSYDVKMKEKGDIPEGYSVSREKKERFSLILESASTNQTSMYLCASSFGARETQYFGPGTRLLVL.

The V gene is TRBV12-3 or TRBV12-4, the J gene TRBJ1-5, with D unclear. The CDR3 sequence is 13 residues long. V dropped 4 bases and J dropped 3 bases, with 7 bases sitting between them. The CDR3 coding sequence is TGTGCCAGCAGTTACGGGGTCAATCAGCCCCAGCATTTT. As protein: CASSYGVNQPQHF.

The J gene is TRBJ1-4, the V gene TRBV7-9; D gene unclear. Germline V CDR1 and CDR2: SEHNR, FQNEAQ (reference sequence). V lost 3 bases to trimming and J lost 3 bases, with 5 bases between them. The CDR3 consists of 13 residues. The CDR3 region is CASSFGANEKLFF. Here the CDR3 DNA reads TGTGCCAGCAGCTTCGGGGCTAATGAAAAACTGTTTTTT.

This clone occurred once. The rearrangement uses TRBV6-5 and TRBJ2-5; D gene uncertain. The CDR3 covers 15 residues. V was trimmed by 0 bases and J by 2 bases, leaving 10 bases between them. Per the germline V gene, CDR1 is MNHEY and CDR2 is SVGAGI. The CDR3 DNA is TGTGCCAGCAGTTACTCCCCGACTCTACAAGAGACCCAGTACTTC. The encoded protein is CASSYSPTLQETQYF.